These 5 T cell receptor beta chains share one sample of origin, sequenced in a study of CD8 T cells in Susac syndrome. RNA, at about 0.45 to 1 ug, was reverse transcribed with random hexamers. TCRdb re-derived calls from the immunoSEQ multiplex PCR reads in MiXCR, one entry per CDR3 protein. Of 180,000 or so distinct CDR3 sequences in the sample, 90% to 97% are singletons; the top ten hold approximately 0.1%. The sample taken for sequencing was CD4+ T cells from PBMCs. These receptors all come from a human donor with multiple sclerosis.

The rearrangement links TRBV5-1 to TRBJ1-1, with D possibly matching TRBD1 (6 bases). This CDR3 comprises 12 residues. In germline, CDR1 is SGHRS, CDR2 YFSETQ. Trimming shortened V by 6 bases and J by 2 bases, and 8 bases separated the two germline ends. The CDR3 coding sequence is TGCGCCAGCACAGGGGCTAACACTGAAGCTTTCTTT. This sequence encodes CASTGANTEAFF.

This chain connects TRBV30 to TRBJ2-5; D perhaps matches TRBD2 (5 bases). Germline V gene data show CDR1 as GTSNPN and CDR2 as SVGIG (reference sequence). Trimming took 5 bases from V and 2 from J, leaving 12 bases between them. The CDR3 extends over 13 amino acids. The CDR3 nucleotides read TGTGCCTGGGGTCCGGGAACACAAGAGACCCAGTACTTC. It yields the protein CAWGPGTQETQYF.

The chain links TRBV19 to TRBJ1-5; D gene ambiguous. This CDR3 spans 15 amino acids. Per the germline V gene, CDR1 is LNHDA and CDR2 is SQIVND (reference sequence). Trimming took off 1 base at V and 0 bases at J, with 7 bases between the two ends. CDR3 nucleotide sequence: TGTGCCAGTAGTATAGGGCACCATAGCAATCAGCCCCAGCATTTT. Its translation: CASSIGHHSNQPQHF.

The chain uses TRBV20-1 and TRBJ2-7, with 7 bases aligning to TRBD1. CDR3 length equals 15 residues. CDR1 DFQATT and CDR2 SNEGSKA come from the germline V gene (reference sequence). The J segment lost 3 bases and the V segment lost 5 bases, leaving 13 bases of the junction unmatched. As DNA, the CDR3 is TGCAGTGCTGGCGTTTCTAGACAGGGTAACTACGAGCAGTACTTC. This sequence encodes CSAGVSRQGNYEQYF.

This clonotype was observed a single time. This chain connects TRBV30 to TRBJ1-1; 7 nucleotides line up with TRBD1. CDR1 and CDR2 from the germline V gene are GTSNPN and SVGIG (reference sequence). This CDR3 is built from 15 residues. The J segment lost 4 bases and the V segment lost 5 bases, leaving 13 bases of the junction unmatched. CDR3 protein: CAWCRGTAGGTEAFF. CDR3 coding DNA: TGTGCCTGGTGTAGGGGGACAGCTGGGGGCACTGAAGCTTTCTTT. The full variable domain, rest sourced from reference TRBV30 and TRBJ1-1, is SQTIHQWPATLVQPVGSPLSLECTVEGTSNPNLYWYRQAAGRGLQLLFYSVGIGQISSEVPQNLSASRPQDRQFILSSKKLLLSDSGFYLCAWCRGTAGGTEAFFGQGTRLTVV.